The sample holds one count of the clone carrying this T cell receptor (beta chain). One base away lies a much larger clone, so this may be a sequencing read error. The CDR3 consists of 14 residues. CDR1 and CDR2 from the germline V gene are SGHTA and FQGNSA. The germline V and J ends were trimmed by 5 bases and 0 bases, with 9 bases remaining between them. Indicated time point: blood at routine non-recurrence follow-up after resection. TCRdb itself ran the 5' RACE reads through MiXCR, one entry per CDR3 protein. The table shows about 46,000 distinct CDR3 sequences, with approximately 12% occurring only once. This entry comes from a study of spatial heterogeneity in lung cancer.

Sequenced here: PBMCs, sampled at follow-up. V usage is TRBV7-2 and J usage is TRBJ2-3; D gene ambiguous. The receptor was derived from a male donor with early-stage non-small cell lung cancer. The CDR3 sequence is CTSSPIISTDTQYF. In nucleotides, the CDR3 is TGTACCAGCAGCCCGATTATTAGCACAGATACGCAGTATTTT.